This T cell receptor beta chain was profiled in a study of T-cell memory formation after mild COVID-19. Turning to the study itself: For the most part, TCR clusters were specific to one donor.

This clonotype was found a few times. Its antigen is currently unknown. Study-wide results and caveats: Several responding clones turned up in pre-infection memory, indicating that cross-reactive memory may have taken part.

Each CDR3 protein gets one entry after TCRdb re-called the 5' RACE reads with MiXCR. The sample shows hundreds of thousands of distinct CDR3 sequences, roughly a quarter of them seen only once. V lost 6 bases to trimming and J lost 5 bases, with 16 bases between them. The CDR3 extends over 14 amino acids. Per the germline V gene, CDR1 is SGHKS and CDR2 is YYEKEE (reference sequence). Sequencing used PBMCs or a T cell subset sorted from them (not recorded which). The receptor was derived from an adult woman who had mild COVID-19 (a few samples of this study predate the infection). Cell type and time point are not known. V and J are TRBV5-5 and TRBJ2-3, with D possibly TRBD1 on 6 matching bases. The CDR3 loop is CASIEWTAGDTQYF. The CDR3 DNA reads TGTGCCAGCATCGAATGGACAGCTGGAGATACGCAGTATTTT.